Listed below are T cell receptor beta chains from one sample, sequenced in a study of response to subunit inactivated influenza vaccine. One entry per CDR3 protein results from TCRdb running MiXCR on the RT-PCR reads. Altogether hundreds of thousands of distinct CDR3 sequences are present, roughly 12% being singletons, with the ten largest covering roughly 10%. This material consisted of PBMCs from blood, taken on the day of vaccination. These receptors all come from a man in his forties or fifties who received an inactivated influenza vaccine. The CDR3 runs from the conserved cysteine through the conserved F or W. The D gene is left open where the match is weak. Expanded clones are given a class, and other clones once, few, many or no size at all.

j_call | d_call | clone_size | v_call | cdr3_nt | cdr3_aa
TRBJ2-3 | TRBD2 | few | TRBV2 | TGTACCAGCAGTTCTGGACTAGCGGGGGCCAAATCAGATACGCAGTATTTT | CTSSSGLAGAKSDTQYF
TRBJ2-7 | TRBD2 | few | TRBV2 | TGTGCCAGCAGCAACGGGGCGACTAGCGGGCGGACGTACTTC | CASSNGATSGRTYF
TRBJ2-7 | NA | NA | TRBV6-2/TRBV6-3 | TGTGCCAGCGGGGGGCGCCTTTCCTACGAGCAGTACTTC | CASGGRLSYEQYF
TRBJ2-7 | NA | NA | TRBV11-2 | TGTGCCAGCAGCTTAGTAGGGGGAGGGAGCGGGGTCGCTTACGAGCAGTACTTC | CASSLVGGGSGVAYEQYF
TRBJ2-1 | NA | few | TRBV28 | TGTGCCAGCAGTCTTGCCAGACAGGTCTACAATGAGCAGTTCTTC | CASSLARQVYNEQFF
TRBJ2-3 | NA | NA | TRBV20-1 | TGCAGTGCTAGAAGTAGGGAGGCCTCCTTCACAGATACGCAGTATTTT | CSARSREASFTDTQYF
TRBJ2-1 | NA | NA | TRBV12-3/TRBV12-4 | TGTGCCAGCAGTCACCTGGGGGGGGGGCACAATGAGCAGTTCTTC | CASSHLGGGHNEQFF
TRBJ1-3 | NA | NA | TRBV20-1 | TGCAGTGCTAGACACCCGGCGAGCCCTGGAAACACCATATATTTT | CSARHPASPGNTIYF
TRBJ2-7 | NA | few | TRBV15 | TGTGCCACCAGCAGAGATAAGCTGACCGGCCCGAGTCGGAACGAGCAGTACTTC | CATSRDKLTGPSRNEQYF
TRBJ2-3 | TRBD1 | many | TRBV20-1 | TGCAGTGCTAGACAGGGGGTGGGTACGCAGTATTTT | CSARQGVGTQYF
TRBJ1-2 | TRBD1 | few | TRBV12-3/TRBV12-4 | TGTGCCAGCAGTCCCCTCCAGGGGGGAGGCTACACCTTC | CASSPLQGGGYTF
TRBJ2-3 | NA | NA | TRBV5-6 | TGTGCCAGCACCCCGGGGACACATAGCACAGATACGCAGTATTTT | CASTPGTHSTDTQYF
TRBJ2-5 | NA | many | TRBV7-2 | TGTGCCAGCAGCTTAGGGACTGGGACCCAGTACTTC | CASSLGTGTQYF
TRBJ1-2 | TRBD1 | NA | TRBV20-1 | TGCAGTGCTTCAACAGGGGCTTCTAACTATGGCTACACCTTC | CSASTGASNYGYTF
TRBJ2-1 | NA | few | TRBV19 | TGTGCCAGTAGTAGTTGGGGGTCATCCTACAATGAGCAGTTCTTC | CASSSWGSSYNEQFF
TRBJ2-7 | TRBD1 | many | TRBV20-1 | TGCAGTGCTACTCCTGGGACAGTAGCCGAGCAGTACTTC | CSATPGTVAEQYF
TRBJ1-5 | NA | few | TRBV20-1 | TGCAGTGCTAGCAATGGAGGTGGCAATCAGCCCCAGCATTTT | CSASNGGGNQPQHF
TRBJ2-2 | TRBD2 | many | TRBV12-3/TRBV12-4 | TGTGCCAGCAGTTGGACTAGCGGGGCCGGGGAGCTGTTTTTT | CASSWTSGAGELFF
TRBJ2-3 | NA | few | TRBV4-3 | TGCGCCAGCAGCCAAGTTGCAGGGGGCACAGATACGCAGTATTTT | CASSQVAGGTDTQYF
TRBJ2-7 | TRBD2 | NA | TRBV30 | TGTGCCTGGCGGCCAACTAGCGGGGGAAACTACGAGCAGTACTTC | CAWRPTSGGNYEQYF
TRBJ2-5 | NA | NA | TRBV12-3/TRBV12-4 | TGTGCCAGCAGTTTAGGACTAGGAGGGGAGACCCAGTACTTC | CASSLGLGGETQYF
TRBJ1-1 | NA | NA | TRBV12-3/TRBV12-4 | TGTGCCAGCAGTTTGATAGAGGCGCGCGAAGCTTTCTTT | CASSLIEAREAFF
TRBJ1-2 | TRBD1 | few | TRBV5-1 | TGCGCCAGCAGCCCTGGGACAGGTAACGGCTACACCTTC | CASSPGTGNGYTF
TRBJ2-7 | TRBD1 | NA | TRBV5-6 | TGTGCCAGCAGCGTGGACAGGACTGGAGAGCAGTACTTC | CASSVDRTGEQYF
TRBJ1-4 | TRBD1 | few | TRBV5-1 | TGCGCCAGCAGCGTGGGACAGGGGAGGTTTGAAAAACTGTTTTTT | CASSVGQGRFEKLFF
TRBJ2-1 | NA | NA | TRBV5-1 | TGCGCCAGCAGCCCCGATGCGCTGGGCGGAGGACGTGATGAGCAGTTCTTC | CASSPDALGGGRDEQFF
TRBJ2-2 | NA | few | TRBV20-1 | TGCAGTGCTAGAAGTGGTGGCGGTTTCACCGGGGAGCTGTTTTTT | CSARSGGGFTGELFF
TRBJ1-1 | NA | few | TRBV6-5 | TGTGCCAGCAGTTACTCGAGGGGGAATTCTGAAGCTTTCTTT | CASSYSRGNSEAFF
TRBJ2-7 | TRBD1 | many | TRBV3-1 | TGTGCCAGCAGCCACCGGGACAGGGATGGAGAGCAGTACTTC | CASSHRDRDGEQYF
TRBJ1-5 | NA | NA | TRBV12-3/TRBV12-4 | TGTGCCAGCAGTTTGTCGGCAGGGGCATACCAGCCCCAGCATTTT | CASSLSAGAYQPQHF
TRBJ2-2 | NA | few | TRBV4-2 | TGTGCCAGCAGCCAAGATGGCTCGTACACCGGGGAGCTGTTTTTT | CASSQDGSYTGELFF
TRBJ2-2 | TRBD1 | many | TRBV9 | TGTGCCAGCAGCGTCCTTGAGACAGGGTTTTACGGGGAGCTGTTTTTT | CASSVLETGFYGELFF
TRBJ2-5 | NA | few | TRBV7-9 | TGTGCCAGCAGCTCGACGGTGTTTGAGACCCAGTACTTC | CASSSTVFETQYF
TRBJ2-3 | TRBD2 | NA | TRBV11-2 | TGTGCCAGCAGCTTATATTCGGCGGGAGGGGGCACAGATACGAAGTATTTT | CASSLYSAGGGTDTKYF
TRBJ2-6 | NA | many | TRBV4-2 | TGTGCCAGCAGCCAAGTAACCTCTGGGGCCAACGTCCTGACTTTC | CASSQVTSGANVLTF
TRBJ2-2 | NA | few | TRBV7-2 | TGTGCCAGCAGCCCACCGGGAGCGGGTATCACCGGGGAGCTGTTTTTT | CASSPPGAGITGELFF
TRBJ2-2 | TRBD1 | NA | TRBV2 | TGTGCCAGCAGTCAGGGGGCGGACACCGGGGAGCTGTTTTTT | CASSQGADTGELFF
TRBJ2-5 | TRBD1 | NA | TRBV7-2 | TGTGCCAGCTGCTTAGACAGGGCGGGTTGGGAGACCCAGTACTTC | CASCLDRAGWETQYF
TRBJ2-7 | NA | NA | TRBV15 | TGTGCCACCAGCAGAGCGGGGGTTGCTTCCTACGAGCGGTACTTC | CATSRAGVASYERYF
TRBJ1-2 | NA | NA | TRBV20-1 | TGCAGTATTTGGGGGGGAGCCTTCACCAATGGCTACACCTTC | CSIWGGAFTNGYTF
TRBJ2-2 | NA | NA | TRBV28 | TGTGCCAGCTTTCGAAACACCGGGGAGCTGTTTTTT | CASFRNTGELFF
TRBJ1-2 | NA | few | TRBV29-1 | TGCAGCGTGGCCCTCGGTGGCTACACCTTC | CSVALGGYTF
TRBJ2-3 | NA | many | TRBV12-3/TRBV12-4 | TGTGCCAGCAGTGTGGGCCAGGGAACAGATACGCAGTATTTT | CASSVGQGTDTQYF
TRBJ2-1 | TRBD2 | few | TRBV9 | TGTGCCAGCAGCGCAACCGGGACTAGCGGTTACAATGAGCAGTTCTTC | CASSATGTSGYNEQFF
TRBJ2-7 | NA | NA | TRBV27 | TGTGCCAGCAGTTTAAACAGGGTAAACGAGCAGTACTTC | CASSLNRVNEQYF
TRBJ2-1 | TRBD2 | many | TRBV27 | TGTGCCAGCAGAGAGTCCGGGACTAGCGGGAGGGCGGGGAATGAGCAGTTCTTC | CASRESGTSGRAGNEQFF
TRBJ2-3 | NA | NA | TRBV15 | TGTGCCACCAGCAGATACGAAGGGGAGGGCACAGATACGCAGTATTTT | CATSRYEGEGTDTQYF
TRBJ2-5 | NA | NA | TRBV20-1 | TGCAGTGCTTTAGTCGGTGGGGGCCCCCGATCGCAGTACTTC | CSALVGGGPRSQYF
TRBJ2-5 | TRBD1 | NA | TRBV7-8 | TGTGCCAGCAAGGGGGCGAAGGACTCAGAGACCCAGTACTTC | CASKGAKDSETQYF
TRBJ2-1 | NA | few | TRBV7-9 | TGTGCCAGCAGCTCCCAGCCGGGTGAGCAGTTCTTC | CASSSQPGEQFF